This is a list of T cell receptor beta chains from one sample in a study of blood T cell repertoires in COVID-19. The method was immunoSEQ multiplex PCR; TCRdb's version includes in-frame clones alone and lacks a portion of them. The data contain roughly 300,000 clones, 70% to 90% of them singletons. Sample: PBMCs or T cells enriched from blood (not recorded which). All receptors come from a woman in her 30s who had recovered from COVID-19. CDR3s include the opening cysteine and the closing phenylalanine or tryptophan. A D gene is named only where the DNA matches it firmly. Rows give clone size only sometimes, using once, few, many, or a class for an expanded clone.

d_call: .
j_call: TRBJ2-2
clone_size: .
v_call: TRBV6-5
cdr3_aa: CASSSTQGSGELFF
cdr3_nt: TGTGCCAGCAGTTCTACACAGGGTTCCGGGGAGCTGTTTTTT

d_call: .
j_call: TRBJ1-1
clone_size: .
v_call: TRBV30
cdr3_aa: CAWSPGRWDTEAFF
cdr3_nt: TGTGCCTGGAGCCCAGGGAGGTGGGACACTGAAGCTTTCTTT

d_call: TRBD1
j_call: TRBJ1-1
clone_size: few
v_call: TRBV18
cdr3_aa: CASSDRGSMNTEAFF
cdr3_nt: TGTGCCAGCTCCGACAGGGGGAGCATGAACACTGAAGCTTTCTTT

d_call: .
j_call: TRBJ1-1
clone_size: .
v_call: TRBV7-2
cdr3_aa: CASSQRPSTEAFF
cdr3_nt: TGTGCCAGCAGCCAGAGGCCCAGCACTGAAGCTTTCTTT

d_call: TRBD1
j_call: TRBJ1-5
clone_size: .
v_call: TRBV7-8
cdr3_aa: CASSLRQGYQPQHF
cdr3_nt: TGTGCCAGCAGCTTAAGACAGGGGTATCAGCCCCAGCATTTT

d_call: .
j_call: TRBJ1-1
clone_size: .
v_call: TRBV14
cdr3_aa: CASSQAGVGEAFF
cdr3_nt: TGTGCCAGCAGCCAAGCAGGGGTTGGTGAAGCTTTCTTT

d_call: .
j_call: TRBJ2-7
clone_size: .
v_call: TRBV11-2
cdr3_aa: CASSLVGGAPYEQYF
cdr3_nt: TGTGCCAGCAGCTTAGTTGGAGGGGCCCCCTACGAGCAGTACTTC

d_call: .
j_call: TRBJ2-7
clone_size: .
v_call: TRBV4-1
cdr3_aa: CASSQERVWWIYEQYF
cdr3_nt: TGCGCCAGCAGCCAAGAGAGGGTATGGTGGATTTACGAGCAGTACTTC

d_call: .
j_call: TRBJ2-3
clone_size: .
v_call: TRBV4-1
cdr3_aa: CASSQQGTDTQYF
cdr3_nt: TGCGCCAGCAGCCAACAGGGCACAGATACGCAGTATTTT

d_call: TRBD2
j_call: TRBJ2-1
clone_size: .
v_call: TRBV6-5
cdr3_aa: CASTTLAGAYNEQFF
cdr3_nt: TGTGCCAGCACGACACTAGCGGGGGCATACAATGAGCAGTTCTTC

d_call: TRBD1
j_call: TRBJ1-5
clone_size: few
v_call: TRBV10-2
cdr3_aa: CASSNQGAGNQPQHF
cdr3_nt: TGCGCCAGCAGTAACCAGGGGGCTGGCAATCAGCCCCAGCATTTT

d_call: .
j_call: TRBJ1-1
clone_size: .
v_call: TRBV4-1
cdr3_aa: CASSQVGEAEAFF
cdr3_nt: TGCGCCAGCAGCCAAGTGGGTGAGGCTGAAGCTTTCTTT

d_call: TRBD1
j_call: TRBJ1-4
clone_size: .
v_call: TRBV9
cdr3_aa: CASSDRDRDEKLFF
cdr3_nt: TGTGCCAGCAGCGACCGGGACAGGGATGAAAAACTGTTTTTT

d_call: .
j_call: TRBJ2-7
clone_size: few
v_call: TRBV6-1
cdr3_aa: CASSEGALSEQYF
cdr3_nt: TGTGCCAGCAGTGAGGGGGCGCTTTCCGAGCAGTACTTC

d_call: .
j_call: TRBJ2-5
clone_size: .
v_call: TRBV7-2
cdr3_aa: CASSPAGLQETQYF
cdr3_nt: TGTGCCAGCAGCCCGGCGGGACTCCAAGAGACCCAGTACTTC

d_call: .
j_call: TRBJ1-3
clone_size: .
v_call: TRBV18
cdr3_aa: CASSPLDSRSGNTIYF
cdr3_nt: TGTGCCAGCTCACCACTCGACAGTCGCTCTGGAAACACCATATATTTT

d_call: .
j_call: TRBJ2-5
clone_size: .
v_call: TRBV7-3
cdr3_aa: CASSLSPTQYF
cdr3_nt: TGTGCCAGCAGCTTATCTCCGACCCAGTACTTC

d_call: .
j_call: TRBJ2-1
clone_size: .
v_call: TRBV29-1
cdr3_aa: CSASRAEGEQFF
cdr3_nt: TGCAGCGCCTCTAGAGCGGAGGGAGAGCAGTTCTTC

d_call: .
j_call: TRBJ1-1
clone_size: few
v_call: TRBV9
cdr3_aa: CASSLTVNTEAFF
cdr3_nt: TGTGCCAGCAGCTTAACAGTGAACACTGAAGCTTTCTTT

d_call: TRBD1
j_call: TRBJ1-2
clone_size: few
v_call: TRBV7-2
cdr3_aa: CASSLVGTGVHYGYTF
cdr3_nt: TGTGCCAGCAGCTTAGTCGGGACAGGGGTTCACTATGGCTACACCTTC

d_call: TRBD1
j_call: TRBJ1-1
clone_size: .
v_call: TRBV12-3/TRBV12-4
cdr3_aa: CASREQGATEAFF
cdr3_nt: TGTGCCAGCAGGGAACAGGGGGCAACTGAAGCTTTCTTT

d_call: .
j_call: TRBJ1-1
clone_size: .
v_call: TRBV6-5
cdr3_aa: CASSNLQVNTEAFF
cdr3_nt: TGTGCCAGCAGTAACTTACAGGTGAACACTGAAGCTTTCTTT

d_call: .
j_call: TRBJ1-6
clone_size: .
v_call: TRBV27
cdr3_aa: CASSFPGIYSPLHF
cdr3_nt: TGTGCCAGCAGTTTTCCAGGCATTTATTCACCCCTCCACTTT

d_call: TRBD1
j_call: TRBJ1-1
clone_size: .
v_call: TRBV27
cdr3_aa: CASRQRQGGDTEAFF
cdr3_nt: TGTGCCAGCAGACAAAGACAGGGCGGGGACACTGAAGCTTTCTTT

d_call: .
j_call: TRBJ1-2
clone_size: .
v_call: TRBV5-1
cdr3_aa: CASSGGTTNYGYTF
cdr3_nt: TGCGCCAGCAGCGGCGGAACCACTAACTATGGCTACACCTTC

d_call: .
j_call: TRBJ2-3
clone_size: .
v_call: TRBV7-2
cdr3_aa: CASSPGRPSAQYF
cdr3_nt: TGTGCCAGCAGCCCAGGCAGGCCCTCTGCGCAGTATTTT

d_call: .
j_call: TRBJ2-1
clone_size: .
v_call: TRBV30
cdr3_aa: CAWSVLGGRNEQFF
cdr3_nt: TGTGCCTGGAGTGTACTAGGCGGTAGGAATGAGCAGTTCTTC

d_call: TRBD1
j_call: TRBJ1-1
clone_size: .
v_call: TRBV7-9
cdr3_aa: CASSPTGTTEAFF
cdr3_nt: TGTGCCAGCAGCCCGACAGGGACCACTGAAGCTTTCTTT

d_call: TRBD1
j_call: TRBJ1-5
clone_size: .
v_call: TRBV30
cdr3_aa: CAWSSGDSSNQPQHF
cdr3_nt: TGTGCCTGGAGTTCGGGGGACAGTAGCAATCAGCCCCAGCATTTT

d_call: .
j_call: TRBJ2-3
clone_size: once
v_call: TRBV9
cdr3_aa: CASSVEPGVQDTQYF
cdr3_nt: TGTGCCAGCAGCGTAGAACCGGGGGTTCAAGATACGCAGTATTTT

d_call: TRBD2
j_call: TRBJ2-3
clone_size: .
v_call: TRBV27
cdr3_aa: CASRGSGGYPDTQYF
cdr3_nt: TGTGCCAGCAGAGGTAGCGGGGGTTATCCAGATACGCAGTATTTT

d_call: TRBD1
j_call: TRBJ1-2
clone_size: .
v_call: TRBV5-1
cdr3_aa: CASSLSGTEQYYGYTF
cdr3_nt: TGCGCCAGCAGCTTGTCCGGGACAGAGCAATACTATGGCTACACCTTC

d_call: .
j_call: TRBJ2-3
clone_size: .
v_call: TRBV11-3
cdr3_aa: CASSLGAGRYGDTQYF
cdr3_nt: TGTGCCAGCAGCTTAGGGGCAGGGAGGTATGGAGATACGCAGTATTTT

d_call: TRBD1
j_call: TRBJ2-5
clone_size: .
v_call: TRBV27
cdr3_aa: CASSWGRQGLGTQYF
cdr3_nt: TGTGCCAGCAGTTGGGGACGACAGGGATTGGGGACCCAGTACTTC

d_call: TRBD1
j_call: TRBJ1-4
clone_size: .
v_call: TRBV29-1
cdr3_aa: CSVTGGPNEKLFF
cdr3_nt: TGCAGCGTCACAGGGGGCCCTAATGAAAAACTGTTTTTT

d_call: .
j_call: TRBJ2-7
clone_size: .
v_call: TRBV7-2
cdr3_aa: CASSFSAVGSYEQYF
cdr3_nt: TGTGCCAGCAGCTTTTCCGCGGTAGGTAGCTACGAGCAGTACTTC

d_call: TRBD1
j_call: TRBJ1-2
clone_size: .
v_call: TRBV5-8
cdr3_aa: CASSLGQGSRYGYTF
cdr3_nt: TGTGCCAGCAGCCTGGGACAGGGGAGTCGCTATGGCTACACCTTC

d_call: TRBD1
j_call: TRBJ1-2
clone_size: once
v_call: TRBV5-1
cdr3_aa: CASSLFRGTDGYTF
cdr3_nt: TGCGCCAGCAGCTTGTTTCGCGGGACAGATGGCTACACCTTC

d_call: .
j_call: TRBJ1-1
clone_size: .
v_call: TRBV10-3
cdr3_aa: CAITRGTEAFF
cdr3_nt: TGTGCCATCACCAGGGGAACTGAAGCTTTCTTT

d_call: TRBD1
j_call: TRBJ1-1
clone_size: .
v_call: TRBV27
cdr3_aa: CASSRARGRMNTEAFF
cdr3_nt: TGTGCCAGCAGTCGGGCCAGGGGGCGAATGAACACTGAAGCTTTCTTT

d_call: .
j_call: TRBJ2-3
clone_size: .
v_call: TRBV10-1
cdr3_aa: CASSQEASTDTQYF
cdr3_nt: TGCGCCAGCAGTCAGGAAGCTAGCACAGATACGCAGTATTTT

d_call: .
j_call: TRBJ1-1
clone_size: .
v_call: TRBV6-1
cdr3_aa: CASSDIGTIIGGAFF
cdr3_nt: TGTGCCAGCAGTGATATTGGGACTATAATTGGTGGAGCTTTCTTT

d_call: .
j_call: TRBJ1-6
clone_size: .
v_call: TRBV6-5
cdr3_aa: CASSYSAGQANSPLHF
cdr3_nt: TGTGCCAGCAGTTACTCGGCGGGCCAGGCTAATTCACCCCTCCACTTT

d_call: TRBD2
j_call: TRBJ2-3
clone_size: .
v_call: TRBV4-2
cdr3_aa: CASSQAIVTGGPRDTQYF
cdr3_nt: TGTGCCAGCAGCCAGGCAATCGTGACGGGGGGTCCCAGGGATACGCAGTATTTT

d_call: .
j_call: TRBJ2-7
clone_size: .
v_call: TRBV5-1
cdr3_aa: CASSWGVLGRDYREQYF
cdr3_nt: TGCGCCAGCAGCTGGGGGGTTTTAGGCAGGGATTACCGCGAGCAGTACTTC

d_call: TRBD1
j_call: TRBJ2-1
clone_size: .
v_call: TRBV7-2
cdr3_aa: CATSGQGGDEQFF
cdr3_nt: TGTGCCACCTCGGGACAGGGGGGCGATGAGCAGTTCTTC

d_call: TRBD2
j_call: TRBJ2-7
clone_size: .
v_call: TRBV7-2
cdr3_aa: CASSLAGLAGGNEQYF
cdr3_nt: TGTGCCAGCAGCTTAGCCGGACTAGCGGGGGGGAACGAGCAGTACTTC

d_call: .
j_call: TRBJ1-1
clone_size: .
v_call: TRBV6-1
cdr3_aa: CASSVQSAGYTPEAFF
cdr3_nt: TGTGCCAGCAGTGTACAGTCAGCTGGGTATACTCCTGAAGCTTTCTTT

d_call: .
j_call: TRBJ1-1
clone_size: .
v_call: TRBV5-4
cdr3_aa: CASSLDRVPTEAFF
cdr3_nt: TGTGCCAGCAGCTTGGACAGGGTGCCCACTGAAGCTTTCTTT

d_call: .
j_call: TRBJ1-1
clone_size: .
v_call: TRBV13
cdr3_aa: CASSENRNTEAFF
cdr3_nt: TGTGCCAGCAGCGAAAACAGGAACACTGAAGCTTTCTTT